The clone carrying this T cell receptor beta chain turned up a few times. Its antigen is not identified. The data originate from a study of T-cell memory formation after mild COVID-19. Germline-derived CDR1 and CDR2 are MNHEY and SVGEGT. Trimming shortened V by 0 bases and J by 3 bases, and 12 bases separated the two germline ends. The CDR3 extends over 15 amino acids. TCRdb redid the calling of the 5' RACE reads with MiXCR, one entry per CDR3 protein. The table shows a few hundred thousand distinct CDR3 sequences, with about 17% occurring only once. The study's findings and limits: While clones contracting from day 15 to 85 were balanced between CD4 and CD8, later expanders leaned CD4+. Whether day 37 second-wave clones are SARS-CoV-2-specific was not confirmed.

The chain is built from TRBV6-2 or TRBV6-3 and TRBJ2-7; no reliable D call. The origin of this receptor is a man aged 18 to 30 who had mild COVID-19 (a few samples of this study predate the infection). Cell type and time point are not known. The sample was PBMCs or a T cell subset sorted from them (not recorded which). The CDR3 nucleotides are TGTGCCAGCAGTTACTCTGACACCTCTCTCTACGAGCAGTACTTC. Translated, it gives CASSYSDTSLYEQYF.